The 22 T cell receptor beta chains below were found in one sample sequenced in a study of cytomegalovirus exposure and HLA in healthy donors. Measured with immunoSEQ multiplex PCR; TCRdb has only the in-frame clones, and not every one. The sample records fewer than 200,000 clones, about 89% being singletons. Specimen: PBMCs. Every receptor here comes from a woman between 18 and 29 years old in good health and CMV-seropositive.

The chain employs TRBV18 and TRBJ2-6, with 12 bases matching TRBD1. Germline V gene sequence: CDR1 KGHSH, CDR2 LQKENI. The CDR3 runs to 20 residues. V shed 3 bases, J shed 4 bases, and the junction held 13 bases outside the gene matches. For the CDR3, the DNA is TGTGCCAGCTCACCCCAAGCGCCGGGACAGGGGGCTTTAGGGGCCAACGTCCTGACTTTC. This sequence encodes CASSPQAPGQGALGANVLTF.

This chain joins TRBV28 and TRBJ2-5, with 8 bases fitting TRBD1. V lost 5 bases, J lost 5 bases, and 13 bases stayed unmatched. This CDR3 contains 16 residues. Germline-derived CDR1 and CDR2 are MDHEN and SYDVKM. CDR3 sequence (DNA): TGTGCCAGCAGTCCGCAGGACAGGGTGGGAGGTGAGACCCAGTACTTC. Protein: CASSPQDRVGGETQYF.

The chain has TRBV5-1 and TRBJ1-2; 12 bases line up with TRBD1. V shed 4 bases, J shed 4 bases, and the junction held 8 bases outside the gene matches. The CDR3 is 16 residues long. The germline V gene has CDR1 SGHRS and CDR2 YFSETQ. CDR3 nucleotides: TGCGCCAGCAGCCTGGGACAGGGGGCGCGGGGCTATGGCTACACCTTC. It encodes CASSLGQGARGYGYTF.

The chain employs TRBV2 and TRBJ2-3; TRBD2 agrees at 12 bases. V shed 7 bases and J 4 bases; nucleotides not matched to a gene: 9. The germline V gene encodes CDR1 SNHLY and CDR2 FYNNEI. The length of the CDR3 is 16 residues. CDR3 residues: CASILERLAGADTQYF. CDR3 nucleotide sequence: TGTGCCAGCATTCTGGAACGACTAGCGGGGGCAGATACGCAGTATTTT.

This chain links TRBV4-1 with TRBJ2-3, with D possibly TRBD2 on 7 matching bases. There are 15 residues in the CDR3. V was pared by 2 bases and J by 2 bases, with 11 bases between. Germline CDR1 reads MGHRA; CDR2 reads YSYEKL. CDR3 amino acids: CASSQIGGPTDTQYF. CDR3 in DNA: TGCGCCAGCAGCCAAATCGGGGGGCCCACAGATACGCAGTATTTT.

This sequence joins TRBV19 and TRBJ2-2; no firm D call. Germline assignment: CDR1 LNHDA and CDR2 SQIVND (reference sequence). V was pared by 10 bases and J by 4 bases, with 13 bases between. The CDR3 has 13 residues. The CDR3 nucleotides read TGTGCCACAACGCCAGGTAGCACCGGGGAGCTGTTTTTT. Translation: CATTPGSTGELFF.

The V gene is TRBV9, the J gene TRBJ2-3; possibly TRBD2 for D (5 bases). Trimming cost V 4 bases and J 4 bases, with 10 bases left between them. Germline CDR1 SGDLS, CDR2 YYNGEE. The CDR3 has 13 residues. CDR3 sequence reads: CASSPGSPDTQYF. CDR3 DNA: TGTGCCAGCAGCCCGGGGTCTCCAGATACGCAGTATTTT.

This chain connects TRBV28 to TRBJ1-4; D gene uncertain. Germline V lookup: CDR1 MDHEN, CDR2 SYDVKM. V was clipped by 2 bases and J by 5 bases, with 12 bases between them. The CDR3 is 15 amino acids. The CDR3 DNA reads TGTGCCAGCAGTTTAATTGTGTCGGGGAATGAAAAACTGTTTTTT. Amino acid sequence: CASSLIVSGNEKLFF.

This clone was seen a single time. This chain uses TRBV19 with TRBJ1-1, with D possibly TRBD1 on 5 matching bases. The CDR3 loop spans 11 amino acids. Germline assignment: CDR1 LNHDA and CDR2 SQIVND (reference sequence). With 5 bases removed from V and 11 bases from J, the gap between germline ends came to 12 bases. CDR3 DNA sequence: TGTGCCAGTAGTGGGGGGACGGGGGCTTTCTTT. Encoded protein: CASSGGTGAFF.

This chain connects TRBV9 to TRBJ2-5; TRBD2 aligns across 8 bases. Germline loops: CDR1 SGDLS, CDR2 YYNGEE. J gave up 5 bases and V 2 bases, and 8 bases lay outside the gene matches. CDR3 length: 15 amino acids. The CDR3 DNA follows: TGTGCCAGCAGCGTTAGTAGCGGGGACGAGGAGACCCAGTACTTC. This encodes CASSVSSGDEETQYF.

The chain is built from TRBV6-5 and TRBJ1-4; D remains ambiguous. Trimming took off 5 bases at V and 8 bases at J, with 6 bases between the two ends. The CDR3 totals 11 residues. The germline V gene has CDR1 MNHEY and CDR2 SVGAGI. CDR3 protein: CASSPGEKLFF. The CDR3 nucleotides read TGTGCCAGCAGTCCCGGGGAAAAACTGTTTTTT.

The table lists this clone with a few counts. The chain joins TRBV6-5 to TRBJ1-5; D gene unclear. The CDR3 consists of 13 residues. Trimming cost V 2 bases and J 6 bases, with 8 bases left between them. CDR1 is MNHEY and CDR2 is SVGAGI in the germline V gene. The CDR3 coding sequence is TGTGCCAGCAGTTACGAGGGAGGTCAGCCCCAGCATTTT. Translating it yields CASSYEGGQPQHF.

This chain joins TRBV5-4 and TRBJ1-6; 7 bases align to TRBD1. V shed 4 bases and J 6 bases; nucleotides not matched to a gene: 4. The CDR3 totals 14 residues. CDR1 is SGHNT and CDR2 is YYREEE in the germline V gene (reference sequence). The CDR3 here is CASSPDRVNSPLHF. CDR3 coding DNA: TGTGCCAGCAGCCCCGACAGGGTTAATTCACCCCTCCACTTT.

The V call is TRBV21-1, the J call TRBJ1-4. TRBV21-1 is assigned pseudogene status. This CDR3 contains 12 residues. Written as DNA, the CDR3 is TGTGCCAGCAGCTCCCGGGTTGAAAAACTGTTTTTT. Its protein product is CASSSRVEKLFF.

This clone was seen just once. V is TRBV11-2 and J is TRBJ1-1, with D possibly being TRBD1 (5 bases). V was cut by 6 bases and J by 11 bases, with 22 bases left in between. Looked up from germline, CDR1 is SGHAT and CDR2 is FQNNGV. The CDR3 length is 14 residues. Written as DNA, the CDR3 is TGTGCCAGCAGTCCCGCAAAGGGTGTGGGGGGGGCTTTCTTT. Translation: CASSPAKGVGGAFF.

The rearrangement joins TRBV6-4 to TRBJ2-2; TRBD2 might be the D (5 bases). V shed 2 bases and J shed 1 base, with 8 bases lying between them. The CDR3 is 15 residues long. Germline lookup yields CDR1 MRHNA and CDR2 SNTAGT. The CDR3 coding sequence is TGTGCCAGCAGTGACGACGGGATGAACACCGGGGAGCTGTTTTTT. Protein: CASSDDGMNTGELFF.

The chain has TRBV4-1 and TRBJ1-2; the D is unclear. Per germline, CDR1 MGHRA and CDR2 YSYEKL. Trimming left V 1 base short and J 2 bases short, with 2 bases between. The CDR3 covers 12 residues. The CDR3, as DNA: TGCGCCAGCAGCCAAGTAAACTATGGCTACACCTTC. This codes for CASSQVNYGYTF.

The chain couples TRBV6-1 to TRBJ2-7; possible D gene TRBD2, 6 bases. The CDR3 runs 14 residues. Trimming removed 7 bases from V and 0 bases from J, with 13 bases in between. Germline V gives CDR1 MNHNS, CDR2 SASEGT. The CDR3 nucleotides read TGTGCCAGCACTCTGGGAGGACTCTCCTACGAGCAGTACTTC. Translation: CASTLGGLSYEQYF.

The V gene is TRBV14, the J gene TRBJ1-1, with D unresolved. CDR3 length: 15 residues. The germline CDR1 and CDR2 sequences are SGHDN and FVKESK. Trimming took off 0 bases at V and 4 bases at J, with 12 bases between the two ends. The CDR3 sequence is CASSQDRVMGTEAFF. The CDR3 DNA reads TGTGCCAGCAGCCAAGATCGGGTCATGGGCACTGAAGCTTTCTTT.

The CDR3 reads CASSEDVAGGSYNEQFF. CDR3 in DNA: TGTGCCAGCAGTGAAGACGTAGCGGGAGGATCCTACAATGAGCAGTTCTTC. V gene TRBV6-1 combines with J gene TRBJ2-1; 10 nucleotides align to TRBD2. CDR3 length: 17 residues. J lost 1 base, V lost 1 base, and 4 bases had no gene match. Germline V gene sequence: CDR1 MNHNS, CDR2 SASEGT.

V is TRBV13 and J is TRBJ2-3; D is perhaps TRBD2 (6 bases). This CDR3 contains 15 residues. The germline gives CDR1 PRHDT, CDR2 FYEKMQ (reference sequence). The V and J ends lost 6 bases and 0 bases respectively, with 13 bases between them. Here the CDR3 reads CASRRYGTSTDTQYF. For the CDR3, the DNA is TGTGCCAGCAGGCGATACGGGACTAGCACAGATACGCAGTATTTT.

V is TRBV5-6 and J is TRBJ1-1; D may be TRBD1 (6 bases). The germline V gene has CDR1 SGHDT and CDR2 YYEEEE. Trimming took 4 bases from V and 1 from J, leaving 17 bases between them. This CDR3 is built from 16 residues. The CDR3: CASSLQGLGRNTEAFF. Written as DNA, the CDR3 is TGTGCCAGCAGCCTGCAGGGGCTGGGGAGGAACACTGAAGCTTTCTTT.